These 21 T cell receptor beta chains were all obtained from the same sample, sequenced in a study of cytomegalovirus exposure and HLA in healthy donors. Profiling relied on immunoSEQ multiplex PCR, and the TCRdb table lists in-frame clones only, not all of them. There are about 160,000 clones in the sample; approximately 86% occur only once, and approximately 2% lies in the top ten. The sample comprised PBMCs. Receptor source: a woman between 18 and 30 years old in good health and CMV-seronegative.

The chain links TRBV7-6 to TRBJ2-7; 7 bases line up with TRBD1. From germline, CDR1 is SGHVS and CDR2 FNYEAQ. The CDR3 contains 15 residues. V trimming: 2 bases; J trimming: 3 bases; junction bases outside the gene matches: 7. The DNA for the CDR3 is TGTGCCAGCAGCTTATGGCAGGGGGATAACTACGAGCAGTACTTC. It is translated as CASSLWQGDNYEQYF.

In this sample, this clone turned up once. The J gene is TRBJ2-1, the V gene TRBV5-8, with a tentative D call TRBD1 (6 bases). V was clipped by 6 bases and J by 10 bases, with 23 bases between them. The CDR3 is 15 residues long. Germline V lookup: CDR1 SGHTS, CDR2 YDEGEE. CDR3 sequence (DNA): TGTGCCAGCACCTGGATGGGGGCCAGATCCCGAGAGCAGTTCTTC. It is translated as CASTWMGARSREQFF. Supplemented by reference TRBV5-8 and TRBJ2-1, the full variable domain reads EAGVTQSPTHLIKTRGQQATLRCSPISGHTSVYWYQQALGLGLQFLLWYDEGEERNRGNFPPRFSGRQFPNYSSELNVNALELEDSALYLCASTWMGARSREQFFGPGTRLTVL.

J is TRBJ2-7 and V is TRBV5-1; 7 nucleotides match TRBD1. CDR1 and CDR2 from the germline V gene are SGHRS and YFSETQ. The V gene end was trimmed by 8 bases and the J gene end by 5 bases; junction bases not matched to a gene: 16. The CDR3 is made up of 15 amino acids. The CDR3 coding sequence is TGCGCCAGTACGAATGGGGACAGCATTTACGACGAGCAGTACTTC. Its protein is CASTNGDSIYDEQYF.

V usage is TRBV5-6 and J usage is TRBJ2-7, with 7 bases matching TRBD1. The CDR3 has 13 residues. J gave up 6 bases and V 2 bases, and 5 bases lay outside the gene matches. CDR1 is SGHDT and CDR2 is YYEEEE in the germline V gene. CDR3 region: CASSFPQGTEQYF. The CDR3 coding sequence is TGTGCCAGCAGCTTTCCACAGGGGACCGAGCAGTACTTC.

This chain joins TRBV4-3 and TRBJ2-1, with D hard to call. V was clipped by 0 bases and J by 3 bases, with 12 bases between them. The CDR3 extends over 16 amino acids. Germline CDR1 and CDR2: LGHNA and YSLEER. The CDR3 here is CASSQERVPIYNEQFF. CDR3 coding DNA: TGCGCCAGCAGCCAAGAACGGGTCCCGATCTACAATGAGCAGTTCTTC.

V and J are TRBV7-9 and TRBJ2-7; D may be TRBD2 (7 bases). The ends were cut back, 1 base at V and 5 bases at J, with 15 bases in the middle. This CDR3 has 15 amino acids. Germline V gene data show CDR1 as SEHNR and CDR2 as FQNEAQ (reference sequence). CDR3: CASSLEQGGVHEQYF. DNA of the CDR3: TGTGCCAGCAGCTTAGAACAGGGAGGGGTCCACGAGCAGTACTTC. The full variable domain, rest sourced from reference TRBV7-9 and TRBJ2-7, is DTGVSQNPRHKITKRGQNVTFRCDPISEHNRLYWYRQTLGQGPEFLTYFQNEAQLEKSRLLSDRFSAERPKGSFSTLEIQRTEQGDSAMYLCASSLEQGGVHEQYFGPGTRLTVT.

The chain couples TRBV6-5 to TRBJ2-7, with D perhaps matching TRBD2 (5 bases). The CDR3 is 13 residues long. Looked up from germline, CDR1 is MNHEY and CDR2 is SVGAGI. V shed 6 bases and J shed 3 bases, with 12 bases lying between them. CDR3 bases: TGTGCCAGCAGCCCCTCGGGGTACTACGAGCAGTACTTC. This translates into CASSPSGYYEQYF.

This clone has more than one count but fewer than ten. The J gene is TRBJ1-4, the V gene TRBV7-2; no firm D call. Germline V gene lookup returns CDR1 SGHTA and CDR2 FQGNSA. V was pared by 0 bases and J by 4 bases, with 3 bases between. The CDR3 is made up of 13 amino acids. CDR3 region: CASSLAYNEKLFF. The CDR3 DNA reads as TGTGCCAGCAGCTTAGCCTATAATGAAAAACTGTTTTTT.

CDR3 DNA sequence: TGTGCCAGCAGCTTAGCTGGACAGGGGTTGAGCACTGAAGCTTTCTTT. Amino acid sequence: CASSLAGQGLSTEAFF. V gene TRBV11-2 combines with J gene TRBJ1-1, with 9 bases that match TRBD1. After removal of 1 base from V and 4 bases from J, the junction contained 7 bases not matched to a gene. The CDR3 is 16 residues long. The germline CDR1 and CDR2 sequences are SGHAT and FQNNGV.

The CDR3 coding sequence is TGTGCCAGCAGTCGGGGGAATATCAGGGCAGATACGCAGTATTTT. Its translation: CASSRGNIRADTQYF. The rearrangement joins TRBV27 to TRBJ2-3, with a possible D match to TRBD2 (6 bases). V lost 5 bases and J lost 4, with 16 bases in between. The CDR3 runs to 15 residues. Germline V CDR1 and CDR2: MNHEY, SMNVEV (reference sequence).

The chain links TRBV7-6 to TRBJ2-7, with D possibly being TRBD1 (6 bases). Germline-derived CDR1 and CDR2 are SGHVS and FNYEAQ. The CDR3 covers 13 residues. Trimming cost V 1 base and J 7 bases, with 11 bases left between them. DNA for the CDR3: TGTGCCAGCAGCTTAGTCGGAACAGGGGAGCAGTACTTC. It encodes CASSLVGTGEQYF.

V is TRBV4-3 and J is TRBJ2-2; D is ambiguous. The CDR3 loop spans 12 amino acids. Between the trimmed V and J ends, which lost 3 bases and 6 bases, there was a span of 5 bases. CDR1 and CDR2 (germline): LGHNA, YSLEER. The CDR3 nucleotides read TGCGCCAGCAGCCATTACTCCGGGGAGCTGTTTTTT. This gives the protein CASSHYSGELFF.

This clone appeared a single time. V and J are TRBV10-3 and TRBJ1-2, with D possibly being TRBD1 (6 bases). Germline loops: CDR1 ENHRY, CDR2 SYGVKD. The V end was cut by 6 bases, the J end by 1 base, with 12 bases between. The length of the CDR3 is 14 residues. CDR3 nucleotides: TGTGCCATCAGCGAGGCAGGGGATAACTATGGCTACACCTTC. Translation gives CAISEAGDNYGYTF.

This clone has a single count. V usage is TRBV10-3 and J usage is TRBJ1-5; D is unclear. CDR3 size: 13 residues. Trimming stripped 4 bases from V and 1 base from J, with 5 bases between. Germline loops: CDR1 ENHRY, CDR2 SYGVKD. Here the CDR3 DNA reads TGTGCCATCAGTGCGGTAAGCAATCAGCCCCAGCATTTT. Encoded protein: CAISAVSNQPQHF.

This chain connects TRBV28 to TRBJ2-7; 9 positions agree with TRBD1. Germline lookup yields CDR1 MDHEN and CDR2 SYDVKM. The junction had 8 bases not matched to a gene; V was cut back by 3 bases and J by 5 bases. The CDR3 is 15 amino acids. In DNA, the CDR3 is TGTGCCAGCAGTTTTTCCGGGACAGGGCACAACGAGCAGTACTTC. It is translated as CASSFSGTGHNEQYF. Variable domain in full (rest from reference TRBV28 and TRBJ2-7): DVKVTQSSRYLVKRTGEKVFLECVQDMDHENMFWYRQDPGLGLRLIYFSYDVKMKEKGDIPEGYSVSREKKERFSLILESASTNQTSMYLCASSFSGTGHNEQYFGPGTRLTVT.

This chain connects TRBV18 to TRBJ1-2, with 9 nucleotides matching TRBD1. Germline CDR1 and CDR2: KGHSH and LQKENI. The CDR3 loop spans 17 amino acids. With V trimmed by 3 bases and J by 2 bases, 10 bases remained unmatched. The CDR3 loop is CASSPSWTGVLNYGYTF. CDR3 DNA sequence: TGTGCCAGCTCACCTTCTTGGACAGGGGTTCTCAACTATGGCTACACCTTC.

The J gene is TRBJ2-3, the V gene TRBV7-8; 7 bases match TRBD1. The germline CDR1 and CDR2 sequences are SGHVS and FQNEAQ. The CDR3 totals 16 residues. With 4 bases clipped from V and 10 bases from J, the junction kept 17 bases outside the gene matches. The CDR3 region is CASSSSPFSGQTPQYF. The DNA for the CDR3 is TGTGCCAGCAGCTCCTCTCCTTTTTCGGGACAGACCCCGCAGTATTTT.

The rearrangement links TRBV30 to TRBJ2-2, with D possibly being TRBD2 (5 bases). The CDR3 runs 14 residues. Trimming stripped 0 bases from V and 9 bases from J, with 14 bases between. Germline values: CDR1 GTSNPN, CDR2 SVGIG (reference sequence). DNA of the CDR3: TGTGCCTGGAGTGTCGGACTCACGGACCGGGAGCTGTTTTTT. Encoded protein: CAWSVGLTDRELFF.

This clone was counted a single time. V is TRBV4-1 and J is TRBJ2-1, with TRBD2 identical over 8 bases. CDR3 length: 15 residues. Germline V gene sequence: CDR1 MGHRA, CDR2 YSYEKL. The V segment lost 5 bases and the J segment 4 bases; nucleotides outside the gene matches: 7. CDR3: CASSLTAGGYNEQFF. The CDR3 DNA reads as TGCGCCAGCAGCTTAACCGCGGGGGGTTACAATGAGCAGTTCTTC.

The rearrangement uses TRBV30 and TRBJ1-2, with TRBD1 as a possible D gene (6 bases). The CDR3 totals 16 residues. Trimming stripped 5 bases from V and 3 bases from J, with 22 bases between. Germline V gene lookup returns CDR1 GTSNPN and CDR2 SVGIG (reference sequence). CDR3 DNA sequence: TGTGCCTGGGAGCACCCTGGTAACAGGGACCACTATGGCTACACCTTC. The encoded protein is CAWEHPGNRDHYGYTF.

V usage is TRBV9 and J usage is TRBJ2-1, with D unclear. CDR3 size: 12 residues. Germline CDR1 and CDR2: SGDLS and YYNGEE. V lost 0 bases, J lost 8 bases, and 6 bases lay in between. CDR3 nucleotide sequence: TGTGCCAGCAGCGTAGGCGTGGATGAGCAGTTCTTC. Protein: CASSVGVDEQFF.